These 8 T cell receptor beta chains came from one sample sequenced in a study of identical twins. In TCRdb, the 5' RACE reads were re-called with MiXCR into one record per CDR3 protein. The sample shows some 900,000 distinct CDR3 sequences, over 9% of them seen only once. The same data also went into a second study, on yellow fever vaccine responses in identical twins.

Material: PBMCs. These receptor sequences come from a young woman in good health.

V and J are TRBV20-1 and TRBJ2-3; 8 positions agree with TRBD2. Germline CDR1 reads DFQATT; CDR2 reads SNEGSKA (reference sequence). V shed 3 bases, J shed 4 bases, and the junction held 9 bases outside the gene matches. The CDR3 loop spans 15 amino acids. The CDR3 here is CSASSGTRTADTQYF. CDR3 nucleotide sequence: TGCAGTGCTAGTTCCGGGACTAGGACTGCAGATACGCAGTATTTT.

The chain recombines TRBV14 with TRBJ2-1; TRBD2 agrees at 7 bases. This CDR3 has 12 amino acids. Germline CDR1 reads SGHDN; CDR2 reads FVKESK. V shed 1 base and J 9 bases; nucleotides not matched to a gene: 0. In nucleotides, the CDR3 is TGTGCCAGCAGCCAAGCGGGAGGTGAGCAGTTCTTC. It yields the protein CASSQAGGEQFF.

The table lists this clonotype with a few counts. The chain couples TRBV12-3 or TRBV12-4 to TRBJ2-5, with D perhaps being TRBD1 or TRBD2 (5 bases each). This CDR3 region has 16 residues. V gave up 0 bases and J gave up 0 bases, with 11 bases separating them. CDR3 sequence reads: CASSLARPGHQETQYF. CDR3 coding DNA: TGTGCCAGCAGTTTAGCGCGACCGGGACACCAAGAGACCCAGTACTTC.

J is TRBJ2-3 and V is TRBV2, with 8 bases that match TRBD2. Trimming cost V 1 base and J 1 base; bases outside gene matches: 1. The CDR3 is made up of 15 amino acids. Germline assignment: CDR1 SNHLY and CDR2 FYNNEI. The CDR3 region has the DNA TGTGCCAGCAGTGAAGAGGGACTAGGCACAGATACGCAGTATTTT. This codes for CASSEEGLGTDTQYF. Supplemented by reference TRBV2 and TRBJ2-3, the full variable domain reads EPEVTQTPSHQVTQMGQEVILRCVPISNHLYFYWYRQILGQKVEFLVSFYNNEISEKSEIFDDQFSVERPDGSNFTLKIRSTKLEDSAMYFCASSEEGLGTDTQYFGPGTRLTVL.

This clonotype was recorded at least ten times. The chain couples TRBV5-1 to TRBJ1-4, with TRBD1 identical over 10 bases. CDR1 and CDR2 (germline): SGHRS, YFSETQ. V was clipped by 4 bases and J by 13 bases; unmatched bases: 10. The CDR3 is 14 residues long. The CDR3 is CASSPGTGAGALFF. In DNA form, the CDR3 reads TGCGCCAGCAGCCCCGGGACAGGGGCGGGTGCACTGTTTTTT.

This clonotype was seen more than once but under ten times. The rearrangement uses TRBV7-9 and TRBJ2-7; tentative D call: TRBD2 (6 bases). The CDR3 has 16 residues. V lost 4 bases to trimming and J lost 0 bases, with 16 bases between them. Germline V CDR1 and CDR2: SEHNR, FQNEAQ (reference sequence). The CDR3 loop is CASSSGSGLSSYEQYF. The CDR3 nucleotides are TGTGCCAGCAGCTCCGGGTCAGGACTAAGCTCCTACGAGCAGTACTTC.

This clonotype has only a few counts. This chain links TRBV5-1 with TRBJ1-1; weak D call: TRBD1 (5 bases). The CDR3 totals 15 residues. V lost 2 bases, J lost 1 base, and 12 bases lay in between. The V gene's germline CDR1 is SGHRS and CDR2 YFSETQ. In DNA, the CDR3 is TGCGCCAGCAGCTTTCCAGGGCGGCCGAACACTGAAGCTTTCTTT. It yields the protein CASSFPGRPNTEAFF.

This clonotype showed up just a few times. The chain recombines TRBV7-8 with TRBJ1-3; perhaps TRBD1 as D (5 bases). CDR1 is SGHVS and CDR2 is FQNEAQ in the germline V gene. Trimming took off 5 bases at V and 0 bases at J, with 11 bases between the two ends. The CDR3 consists of 15 residues. The CDR3 sequence: CASSPGTFSGNTIYF. As DNA, the CDR3 is TGTGCCAGCAGCCCCGGGACCTTCTCTGGAAACACCATATATTTT.